A single sample is the source of the 9 T cell receptor beta chains below, sequenced in a study of shared clonotypes between healthy human individuals. Profiled with immunoSEQ multiplex PCR; TCRdb holds only in-frame clones, not every one. The table records 2 million to 3 million clones, over 85% of them present only once. The sample comprised naive CD4+ T cells from PBMCs. Subset in this sample: CD45RA+ positively selected. The receptors come from a man between 18 and 29 years old in good health. Some clones in this sample may be carry-over from other donors' samples.

Written as DNA, the CDR3 is TGCGCCAGCAGCTCAGGACAGGGGATTTACTATGGCTACACCTTC. The encoded protein is CASSSGQGIYYGYTF. V usage is TRBV5-1 and J usage is TRBJ1-2; 9 bases align to TRBD1. This CDR3 comprises 15 residues. After removal of 3 bases from V and 3 bases from J, the junction contained 6 bases not matched to a gene. Germline CDR1 is SGHRS and CDR2 is YFSETQ.

This rearrangement joins TRBV11-3 to TRBJ2-7; TRBD1 might be the D (6 bases). V was cut by 5 bases and J by 2 bases, with 16 bases left in between. The length of the CDR3 is 15 residues. Germline assignment: CDR1 SGHNT and CDR2 YENEEA. For the CDR3, the DNA is TGTGCCAGCAGCAACACAGGGACCCCCCCCTACGAGCAGTACTTC. Its translation: CASSNTGTPPYEQYF. Full variable domain (remainder filled in from reference TRBV11-3 and TRBJ2-7): EAGVVQSPRYKIIEKKQPVAFWCNPISGHNTLYWYLQNLGQGPELLIRYENEEAVDDSQLPKDRFSAERLKGVDSTLKIQPAELGDSAVYLCASSNTGTPPYEQYFGPGTRLTVT.

The chain recombines TRBV27 with TRBJ2-7; perhaps TRBD1 as D (5 bases). Deletions cut 5 bases from V and 3 bases from J, with 17 bases between. The CDR3 has 15 residues. Germline V gives CDR1 MNHEY, CDR2 SMNVEV (reference sequence). CDR3 residues: CASSTSQGIVYEQYF. The CDR3 DNA reads as TGTGCCAGCAGTACCAGCCAGGGAATAGTCTACGAGCAGTACTTC.

The chain combines TRBV6-5 with TRBJ1-2; TRBD1 agrees at 7 bases. J gave up 8 bases and V 5 bases, and 8 bases lay outside the gene matches. Germline values: CDR1 MNHEY, CDR2 SVGAGI. This CDR3 has 13 residues. The CDR3, as DNA: TGTGCCAGCAGTAGAACAGGGGACCCCGGCTACACCTTC. Translating gives CASSRTGDPGYTF.

The chain recombines TRBV9 with TRBJ1-3, with a tentative D call TRBD1 (5 bases). The CDR3 has 15 amino acids. Germline CDR1 is SGDLS and CDR2 is YYNGEE. V lost 4 bases to trimming and J lost 0 bases, with 11 bases between them. This chain's CDR3 is CASSPTQGSGNTIYF. CDR3 DNA sequence: TGTGCCAGCAGCCCCACTCAGGGCTCTGGAAACACCATATATTTT.

Concerning this clone: Different DNA sequences within this sample yield the same CDR3. The V and J genes are TRBV5-1 and TRBJ2-7; D is perhaps TRBD1 (6 bases). V was cut by 3 bases and J by 3 bases, with 10 bases left in between. The germline V gene has CDR1 SGHRS and CDR2 YFSETQ. The CDR3 is made up of 13 amino acids. As DNA, the CDR3 is TGCGCCAGCAGCTCCGGACAGAACTACGAGCAGTACTTC. Amino acid sequence: CASSSGQNYEQYF.

This clone was counted once. The chain employs TRBV10-3 and TRBJ2-7; a weak D match, TRBD2 (5 bases). The CDR3 has 13 amino acids. Germline V gives CDR1 ENHRY, CDR2 SYGVKD. V shed 3 bases and J shed 3 bases, with 9 bases lying between them. The CDR3 nucleotides read TGTGCCATCAGTGACGGGGATAACTACGAGCAGTACTTC. Its protein is CAISDGDNYEQYF.

This sequence joins TRBV28 and TRBJ2-7; a weak D match, TRBD2 (5 bases). The CDR3 runs 15 residues. Germline V CDR1 and CDR2: MDHEN, SYDVKM. Trimming took off 3 bases at V and 0 bases at J, with 12 bases between the two ends. In DNA, the CDR3 is TGTGCCAGCAGTTTGATGTCCAGCGGCTCCTACGAGCAGTACTTC. It specifies CASSLMSSGSYEQYF.

V is TRBV19 and J is TRBJ2-5; TRBD1 is a possible D gene (6 bases). The V and J ends lost 7 bases and 4 bases respectively, with 10 bases between them. CDR1 is LNHDA and CDR2 is SQIVND in the germline V gene (reference sequence). The CDR3 spans 12 residues. The CDR3 DNA reads as TGTGCCAGTAAAGGCAGGGGAGAGACCCAGTACTTC. It translates to CASKGRGETQYF.